This TCR beta chain is from a study of blood T cell repertoires in COVID-19. CDR1 is SGHTA and CDR2 is FQGNSA in the germline V gene. The CDR3 has 13 residues. V was cut by 4 bases and J by 5 bases, with 11 bases left in between. Authors' analysis steps: Quantification of nucleated cells was approximated via reference gene primer amplification. Some clones are missing from TCRdb's copy, which holds only in-frame ones; the method was immunoSEQ multiplex PCR. The V and J calls and clone size come from that table; D and trimming were worked out from the DNA. The profile covers 60,000 to 75,000 clones, with more than 60% appearing a single time and about 5.5% taken by the ten largest.

The sample taken for sequencing was peripheral blood. This receptor was identified in an older woman with acute or convalescent COVID-19. The chain joins TRBV7-2 to TRBJ1-2, with D perhaps matching TRBD1 (5 bases). The CDR3 protein is CASSSSGGYGYTF. The CDR3 DNA follows: TGTGCCAGCAGCTCGAGCGGGGGTTATGGCTACACCTTC.